The 5 T cell receptor beta chains in this list originate from one sample, sequenced in a study of OX40 agonist ivuxolimab in advanced cancers. Assay: immunoSEQ multiplex PCR; the TCRdb copy retains only in-frame clones and omits some. The repertoire consists of approximately 82,000 clones, with around 78% occurring once and the leading ten covering around 0.88%. The specimen was CD4+ or CD8+ T cells sorted from blood, collected in a trial of the OX40 agonist ivuxolimab. These receptors originate from an adult with an advanced solid tumor such as melanoma, head and neck, liver or kidney cancer.

The genes are TRBV11-2 and TRBJ2-5, with 9 bases matching TRBD1. The CDR3 length is 15 residues. V dropped 1 base and J dropped 5; count of bases not matched to a gene: 5. The germline gives CDR1 SGHAT, CDR2 FQNNGV. CDR3 nucleotides: TGTGCCAGCAGCTTAGGGACAGGGGTAGGGGAGACCCAGTACTTC. Its protein is CASSLGTGVGETQYF. Based on the CDR3 plus reference TRBV11-2 and TRBJ2-5, the full variable domain is EAGVAQSPRYKIIEKRQSVAFWCNPISGHATLYWYQQILGQGPKLLIQFQNNGVVDDSQLPKDRFSAERLKGVDSTLKIQPAKLEDSAVYLCASSLGTGVGETQYFGPGTRLLVL.

The V gene is TRBV4-3, the J gene TRBJ1-2; the match to TRBD1 covers 8 bases. The CDR3 is 15 amino acids. J lost 8 bases, V lost 4 bases, and 12 bases had no gene match. Per germline, CDR1 LGHNA and CDR2 YSLEER. The CDR3 sequence: CASSPSQDREKGYTF. CDR3 DNA sequence: TGCGCCAGCAGCCCAAGTCAGGACAGGGAAAAAGGCTACACCTTC.

This rearrangement joins TRBV6-1 to TRBJ2-2; TRBD1 agrees at 9 bases. Trimming at V came to 6 bases and at J to 4 bases, leaving 6 bases not matched to a gene. The CDR3 has 15 residues. Germline V gene sequence: CDR1 MNHNS, CDR2 SASEGT. The CDR3 is CASRNRGRVTGELFF. DNA for the CDR3: TGTGCCAGCAGAAACAGGGGGCGCGTCACCGGGGAGCTGTTTTTT.

The chain carries TRBV4-1 and TRBJ2-1; D remains unclear. Germline-derived CDR1 and CDR2 are MGHRA and YSYEKL. V lost 0 bases and J lost 0, with 9 bases in between. CDR3 length: 16 amino acids. CDR3 DNA: TGCGCCAGCAGCCAAGATTTGGGCGGCTCCTACAATGAGCAGTTCTTC. It encodes CASSQDLGGSYNEQFF.

There are a few counts of this clone. J is TRBJ2-3 and V is TRBV5-4, with no clear D. CDR1 is SGHNT and CDR2 is YYREEE in the germline V gene (reference sequence). V was pared by 5 bases and J by 2 bases, with 18 bases between. The CDR3 is 16 amino acids. CDR3 bases: TGTGCCAGCAGATCGGGTCTGCCGGTAAACACAGATACGCAGTATTTT. It yields the protein CASRSGLPVNTDTQYF.